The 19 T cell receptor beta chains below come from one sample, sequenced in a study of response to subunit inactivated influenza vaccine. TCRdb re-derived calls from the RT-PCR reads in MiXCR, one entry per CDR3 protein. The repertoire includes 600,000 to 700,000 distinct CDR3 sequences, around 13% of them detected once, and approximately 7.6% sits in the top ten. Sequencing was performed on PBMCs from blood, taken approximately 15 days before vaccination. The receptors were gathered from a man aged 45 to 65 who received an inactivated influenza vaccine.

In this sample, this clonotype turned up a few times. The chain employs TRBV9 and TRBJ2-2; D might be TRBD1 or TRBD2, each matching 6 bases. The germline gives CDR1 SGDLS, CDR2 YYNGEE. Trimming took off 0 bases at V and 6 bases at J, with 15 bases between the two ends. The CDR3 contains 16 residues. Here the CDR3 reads CASSVGVGGAAGELFF. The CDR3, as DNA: TGTGCCAGCAGCGTAGGGGTCGGGGGCGCCGCCGGGGAGCTGTTTTTT.

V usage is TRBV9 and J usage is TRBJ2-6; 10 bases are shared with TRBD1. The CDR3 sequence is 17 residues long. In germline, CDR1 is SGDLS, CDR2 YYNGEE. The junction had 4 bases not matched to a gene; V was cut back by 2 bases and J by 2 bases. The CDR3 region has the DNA TGTGCCAGCAGCGTGCTGGACAGGGGGGCTGGGGCCAACGTCCTGACTTTC. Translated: CASSVLDRGAGANVLTF.

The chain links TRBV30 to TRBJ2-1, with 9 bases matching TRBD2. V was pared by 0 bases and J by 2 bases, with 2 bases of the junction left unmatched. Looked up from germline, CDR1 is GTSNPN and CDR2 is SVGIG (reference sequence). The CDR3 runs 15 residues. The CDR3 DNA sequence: TGTGCCTGGAGTGTCCTAGCGGGAACCTACAATGAGCAGTTCTTC. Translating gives CAWSVLAGTYNEQFF. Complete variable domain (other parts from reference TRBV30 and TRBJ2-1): SQTIHQWPATLVQPVGSPLSLECTVEGTSNPNLYWYRQAAGRGLQLLFYSVGIGQISSEVPQNLSASRPQDRQFILSSKKLLLSDSGFYLCAWSVLAGTYNEQFFGPGTRLTVL.

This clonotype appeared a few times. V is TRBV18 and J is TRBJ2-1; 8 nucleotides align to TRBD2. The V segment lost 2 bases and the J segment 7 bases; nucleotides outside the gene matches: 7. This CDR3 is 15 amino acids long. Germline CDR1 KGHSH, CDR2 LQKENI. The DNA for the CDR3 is TGTGCCAGCTCACCATTGATAGCGGGGATGAATGAGCAGTTCTTC. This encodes CASSPLIAGMNEQFF. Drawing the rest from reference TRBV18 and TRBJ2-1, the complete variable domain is NAGVMQNPRHLVRRRGQEARLRCSPMKGHSHVYWYRQLPEEGLKFMVYLQKENIIDESGMPKERFSAEFPKEGPSILRIQQVVRGDSAAYFCASSPLIAGMNEQFFGPGTRLTVL.

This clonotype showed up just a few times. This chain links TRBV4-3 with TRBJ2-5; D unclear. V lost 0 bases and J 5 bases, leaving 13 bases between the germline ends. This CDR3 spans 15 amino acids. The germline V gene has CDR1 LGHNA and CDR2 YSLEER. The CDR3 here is CASSQDRLGRETQYF. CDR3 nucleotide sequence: TGCGCCAGCAGCCAAGATCGGCTGGGCCGGGAGACCCAGTACTTC.

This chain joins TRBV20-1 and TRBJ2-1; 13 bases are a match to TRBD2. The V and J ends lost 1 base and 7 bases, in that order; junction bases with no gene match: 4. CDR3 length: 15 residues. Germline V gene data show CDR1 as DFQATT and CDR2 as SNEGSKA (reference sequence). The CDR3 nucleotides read TGCAGTGCTAGAGGTGGGACTAGCGGGACTAATGAGCAGTTCTTC. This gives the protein CSARGGTSGTNEQFF.

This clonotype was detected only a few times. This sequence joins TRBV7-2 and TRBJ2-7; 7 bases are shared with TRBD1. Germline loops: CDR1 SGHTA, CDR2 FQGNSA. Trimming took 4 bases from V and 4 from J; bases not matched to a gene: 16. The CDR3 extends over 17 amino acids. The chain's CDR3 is CASSSLRTGKGWYEQYF. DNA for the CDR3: TGTGCCAGCAGCTCACTTAGGACAGGAAAAGGCTGGTACGAGCAGTACTTC. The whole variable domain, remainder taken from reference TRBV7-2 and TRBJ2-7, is GAGVSQSPSNKVTEKGKDVELRCDPISGHTALYWYRQSLGQGLEFLIYFQGNSAPDKSGLPSDRFSAERTGGSVSTLTIQRTQQEDSAVYLCASSSLRTGKGWYEQYFGPGTRLTVT.

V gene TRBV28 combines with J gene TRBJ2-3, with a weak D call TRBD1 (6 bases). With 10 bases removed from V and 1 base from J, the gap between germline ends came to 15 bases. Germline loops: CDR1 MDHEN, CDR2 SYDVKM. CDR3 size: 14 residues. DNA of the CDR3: TGTGCCACCAGGCAGGGGATCGGCACAGATACGCAGTATTTT. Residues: CATRQGIGTDTQYF.

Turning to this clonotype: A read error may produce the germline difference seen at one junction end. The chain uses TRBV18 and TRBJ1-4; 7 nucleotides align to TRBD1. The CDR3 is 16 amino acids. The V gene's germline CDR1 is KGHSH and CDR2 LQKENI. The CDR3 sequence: CTSSPRRQGLNEKLFF. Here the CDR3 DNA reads TGTACCAGCTCACCCCGTCGACAGGGACTTAATGAAAAACTGTTTTTT. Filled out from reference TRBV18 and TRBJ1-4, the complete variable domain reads NAGVMQNPRHLVRRRGQEARLRCSPMKGHSHVYWYRQLPEEGLKFMVYLQKENIIDESGMPKERFSAEFPKEGPSILRIQQVVRGDSAAYFCTSSPRRQGLNEKLFFGSGTQLSVL.

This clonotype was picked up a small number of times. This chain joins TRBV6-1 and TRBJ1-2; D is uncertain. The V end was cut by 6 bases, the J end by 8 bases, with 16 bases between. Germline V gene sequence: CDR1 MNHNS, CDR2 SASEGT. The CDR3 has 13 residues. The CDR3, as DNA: TGTGCCAGCAGGATAGACCTCGATGGGGGCTACACCTTC. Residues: CASRIDLDGGYTF.

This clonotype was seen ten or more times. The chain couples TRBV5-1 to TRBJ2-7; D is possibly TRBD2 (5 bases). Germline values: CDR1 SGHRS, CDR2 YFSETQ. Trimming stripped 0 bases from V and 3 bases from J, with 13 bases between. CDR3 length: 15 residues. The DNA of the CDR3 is TGCGCCAGCAGCTTGGGTAGCGCGTTGTTCTACGAGCAGTACTTC. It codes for CASSLGSALFYEQYF. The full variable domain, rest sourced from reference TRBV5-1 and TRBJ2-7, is KAGVTQTPRYLIKTRGQQVTLSCSPISGHRSVSWYQQTPGQGLQFLFEYFSETQRNKGNFPGRFSGRQFSNSRSEMNVSTLELGDSALYLCASSLGSALFYEQYFGPGTRLTVT.

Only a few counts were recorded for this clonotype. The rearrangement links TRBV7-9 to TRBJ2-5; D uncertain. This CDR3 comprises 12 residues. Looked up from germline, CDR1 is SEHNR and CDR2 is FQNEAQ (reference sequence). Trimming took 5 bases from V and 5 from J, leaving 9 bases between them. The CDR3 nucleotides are TGTGCCAGCAGCACCGGCCCGGAGACCCAGTACTTC. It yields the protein CASSTGPETQYF.

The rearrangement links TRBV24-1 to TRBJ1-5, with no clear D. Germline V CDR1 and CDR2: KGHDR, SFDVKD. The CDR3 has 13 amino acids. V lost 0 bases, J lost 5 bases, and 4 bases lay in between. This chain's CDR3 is CATSDLSDQPQHF. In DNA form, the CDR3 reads TGTGCCACCAGTGATTTGAGTGATCAGCCCCAGCATTTT.

The CDR3 sequence: CASSQVTGVLYEQYF. DNA of the CDR3: TGCGCCAGCAGCCAGGTCACAGGGGTCCTCTACGAGCAGTACTTC. This sequence joins TRBV4-3 and TRBJ2-7, with 7 bases fitting TRBD1. CDR1 LGHNA and CDR2 YSLEER come from the germline V gene. There are 15 residues in the CDR3. V lost 3 bases, J lost 3 bases, and 8 bases stayed unmatched.

CDR3 amino acids: CSARKGLAGGPIQYF. In nucleotides, the CDR3 is TGCAGTGCTAGGAAAGGTCTAGCGGGAGGGCCCATTCAGTACTTC. The V and J genes are TRBV20-1 and TRBJ2-4; 12 bases agree with TRBD2. Germline V gives CDR1 DFQATT, CDR2 SNEGSKA (reference sequence). With 3 bases clipped from V and 9 bases from J, the junction kept 9 bases outside the gene matches. This CDR3 comprises 15 residues.

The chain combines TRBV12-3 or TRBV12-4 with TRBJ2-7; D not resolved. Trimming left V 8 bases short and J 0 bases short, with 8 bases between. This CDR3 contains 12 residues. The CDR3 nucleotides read TGTGCCAGCTGTCCAGACTCCTACGAGCAGTACTTC. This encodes CASCPDSYEQYF.

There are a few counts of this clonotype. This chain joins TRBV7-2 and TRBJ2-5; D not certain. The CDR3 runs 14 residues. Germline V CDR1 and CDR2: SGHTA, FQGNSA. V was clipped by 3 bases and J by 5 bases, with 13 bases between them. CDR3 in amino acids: CASSFTTGVETQYF. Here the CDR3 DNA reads TGTGCCAGCAGCTTCACGACCGGTGTGGAGACCCAGTACTTC.

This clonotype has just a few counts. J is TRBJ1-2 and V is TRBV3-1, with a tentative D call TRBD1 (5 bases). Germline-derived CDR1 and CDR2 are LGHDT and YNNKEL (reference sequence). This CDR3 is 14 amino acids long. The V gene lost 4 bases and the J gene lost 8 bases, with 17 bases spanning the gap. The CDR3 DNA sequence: TGTGCCAGCAGCCGATCTCAGGGTGGAGACGGCTACACCTTC. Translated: CASSRSQGGDGYTF.

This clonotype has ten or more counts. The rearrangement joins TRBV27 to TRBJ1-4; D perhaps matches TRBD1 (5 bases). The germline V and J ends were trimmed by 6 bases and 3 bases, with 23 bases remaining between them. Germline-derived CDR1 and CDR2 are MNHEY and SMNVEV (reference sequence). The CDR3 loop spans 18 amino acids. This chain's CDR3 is CASSLTGTGGTSNEKLFF. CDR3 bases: TGTGCCAGCAGCTTAACCGGGACCGGAGGAACTTCTAATGAAAAACTGTTTTTT.